The 28 T cell receptor beta chains listed next were all sequenced from one sample in a study of blood T cell repertoires in COVID-19. Sequencing used immunoSEQ multiplex PCR; TCRdb keeps in-frame clones, though not all of them. This sample yields under 200,000 clones, of which 70% to 90% are seen a single time; under 7% belongs to the top ten. Material for sequencing was peripheral blood. The receptors stem from a woman between 50 and 59 years old with COVID-19, enrolled during active disease.

This chain links TRBV28 with TRBJ2-7, with 13 bases lining up with TRBD2. The germline V gene has CDR1 MDHEN and CDR2 SYDVKM. With V trimmed by 6 bases and J by 3 bases, 8 bases remained unmatched. CDR3 size: 16 residues. In DNA, the CDR3 is TGTGCCAGCAGCTGGGGGACTAGCGGGGAGAGCTACGAGCAGTACTTC. It is translated as CASSWGTSGESYEQYF.

This chain links TRBV24-1 with TRBJ1-5; weak D call: TRBD1 (5 bases). Germline V gene lookup returns CDR1 KGHDR and CDR2 SFDVKD. Between the trimmed V and J ends, which lost 4 bases and 0 bases, there was a span of 12 bases. This CDR3 contains 16 residues. CDR3 sequence: CATSDSTEYSNQPQHF. The CDR3 DNA sequence: TGTGCCACCAGTGACTCGACAGAGTATAGCAATCAGCCCCAGCATTTT.

V usage is TRBV24-1 and J usage is TRBJ2-1, with 15 positions matching TRBD2. The trim removed 1 base at V and 4 bases at J, leaving 4 bases unmatched. In germline, CDR1 is KGHDR, CDR2 SFDVKD. The CDR3 totals 18 residues. The CDR3 is CATSDFRGLAGGYNEQFF. The CDR3 region has the DNA TGTGCCACCAGTGATTTCCGAGGACTAGCGGGGGGGTACAATGAGCAGTTCTTC.

The chain couples TRBV5-8 to TRBJ2-5; the D is unclear. Looked up from germline, CDR1 is SGHTS and CDR2 is YDEGEE. The ends were cut back, 4 bases at V and 4 bases at J, with 11 bases in the middle. The CDR3 loop spans 13 amino acids. The CDR3 spells CASSPAYRETQYF. DNA for the CDR3: TGTGCCAGCAGCCCCGCCTACAGAGAGACCCAGTACTTC.

The rearrangement links TRBV4-1 to TRBJ1-3; tentatively, D is TRBD1 (5 bases). The CDR3 runs 16 residues. Germline V lookup: CDR1 MGHRA, CDR2 YSYEKL. Trimming stripped 0 bases from V and 2 bases from J, with 11 bases between. CDR3 DNA: TGCGCCAGCAGCCAAGATCGACAGAACCCTGGAAACACCATATATTTT. Translating it yields CASSQDRQNPGNTIYF.

This chain connects TRBV4-2 to TRBJ2-1; TRBD1 is a possible D gene (6 bases). CDR1 LGHNA and CDR2 YNFKEQ come from the germline V gene. V lost 0 bases to trimming and J lost 0 bases, with 9 bases between them. This CDR3 spans 16 amino acids. CDR3 nucleotide sequence: TGTGCCAGCAGCCAAGATCAGGGGAGCTCCTACAATGAGCAGTTCTTC. Its protein product is CASSQDQGSSYNEQFF.

The rearrangement uses TRBV3-1 (or the pseudogene TRBV3-2) and TRBJ1-2; D not resolved. The CDR3 loop spans 14 amino acids. V lost 0 bases and J 6 bases, leaving 11 bases between the germline ends. From germline, CDR1 is LGHDT and CDR2 YNNKEL (reference sequence). CDR3 loop: CASSQDAASHGYTF. Written as DNA, the CDR3 is TGTGCCAGCAGCCAAGATGCGGCAAGCCATGGCTACACCTTC.

The CDR3 is CASSQGGDLYTDTQYF. In DNA, the CDR3 is TGTGCCAGCAGCCAAGGAGGAGACTTATACACAGATACGCAGTATTTT. This sequence joins TRBV4-2 and TRBJ2-3; D is undetermined. Deletions cut 1 base from V and 2 bases from J, with 13 bases between. Per the germline V gene, CDR1 is LGHNA and CDR2 is YNFKEQ. CDR3 size: 16 residues.

The V and J genes are TRBV2 and TRBJ1-5; TRBD1 might be the D (6 bases). The CDR3 spans 12 residues. V lost 8 bases and J 3 bases, leaving 8 bases between the germline ends. The germline V gene has CDR1 SNHLY and CDR2 FYNNEI. In DNA, the CDR3 is TGTGCCAGCCAGGGGAACAATCAGCCCCAGCATTTT. This gives the protein CASQGNNQPQHF. The whole variable domain, filled in from reference TRBV2 and TRBJ1-5, reads EPEVTQTPSHQVTQMGQEVILRCVPISNHLYFYWYRQILGQKVEFLVSFYNNEISEKSEIFDDQFSVERPDGSNFTLKIRSTKLEDSAMYFCASQGNNQPQHFGDGTRLSIL.

The chain joins TRBV4-3 to TRBJ1-2; 8 bases fit TRBD1. The length of the CDR3 is 14 residues. V dropped 9 bases and J dropped 8; count of bases not matched to a gene: 14. Germline lookup yields CDR1 LGHNA and CDR2 YSLEER. CDR3 nucleotides: TGCGCCAGTCGCAAGAAGGAGACAGGGGTCGGCTACACCTTC. It translates to CASRKKETGVGYTF.

V usage is TRBV5-6 and J usage is TRBJ2-3; a possible D gene is TRBD2 (6 bases). This CDR3 region has 14 residues. From germline, CDR1 is SGHDT and CDR2 YYEEEE. The V end was cut by 2 bases, the J end by 1 base, with 8 bases between. The CDR3 DNA sequence: TGTGCCAGCAGCTTCGGGGGACGCACAGATACGCAGTATTTT. Residues: CASSFGGRTDTQYF. Filled out from reference TRBV5-6 and TRBJ2-3, the complete variable domain reads DAGVTQSPTHLIKTRGQQVTLRCSPKSGHDTVSWYQQALGQGPQFIFQYYEEEERQRGNFPDRFSGHQFPNYSSELNVNALLLGDSALYLCASSFGGRTDTQYFGPGTRLTVL.

This rearrangement joins TRBV9 to TRBJ1-1; D remains unclear. CDR1 is SGDLS and CDR2 is YYNGEE in the germline V gene. The CDR3 has 16 residues. V gave up 3 bases and J gave up 0 bases, with 15 bases separating them. Here the CDR3 DNA reads TGTGCCAGCAGCGCTCAAAGGTCAGACATGAACACTGAAGCTTTCTTT. Residues: CASSAQRSDMNTEAFF.

The chain has TRBV5-1 and TRBJ2-1; 10 bases are a match to TRBD1. With 4 bases clipped from V and 4 bases from J, the junction kept 5 bases outside the gene matches. Germline CDR1 is SGHRS and CDR2 is YFSETQ. The CDR3 has 15 amino acids. The CDR3 coding sequence is TGCGCCAGCAGCCCGAGGACAGGGGGGTACAATGAGCAGTTCTTC. Translated: CASSPRTGGYNEQFF.

The chain is built from TRBV3-1 (or the pseudogene TRBV3-2) and TRBJ2-7; D gene unclear. The CDR3 totals 13 residues. V gave up 4 bases and J gave up 3 bases, with 10 bases separating them. Germline V gives CDR1 LGHDT, CDR2 YNNKEL (reference sequence). CDR3 bases: TGTGCCAGCAGCCCCATTGGGCACTACGAGCAGTACTTC. It yields the protein CASSPIGHYEQYF.

The V and J genes are TRBV7-2 and TRBJ2-3; D perhaps matches TRBD2 (6 bases). Trimming left V 4 bases short and J 6 bases short, with 14 bases between. This CDR3 contains 14 residues. CDR1 SGHTA and CDR2 FQGNSA come from the germline V gene. The CDR3 is CASSWGVAGDTQYF. Here the CDR3 DNA reads TGTGCCAGCAGCTGGGGGGTGGCAGGGGATACGCAGTATTTT.

The chain carries TRBV6-5 and TRBJ2-5; 8 bases line up with TRBD1. CDR1 and CDR2 from the germline V gene are MNHEY and SVGAGI. The CDR3 loop spans 14 amino acids. The J segment lost 4 bases and the V segment lost 7 bases, leaving 8 bases of the junction unmatched. Here the CDR3 DNA reads TGTGCCAGCAAGGTGGACAGGGCTTCAGAGACCCAGTACTTC. It is translated as CASKVDRASETQYF.

The chain has TRBV12-3 or TRBV12-4 and TRBJ2-7, with TRBD1 identical over 8 bases. V shed 8 bases, J shed 3 bases, and the junction held 6 bases outside the gene matches. This CDR3 has 13 amino acids. CDR3 sequence reads: CASSRQGFYEQYF. For the CDR3, the DNA is TGTGCCAGCTCTCGACAGGGGTTCTACGAGCAGTACTTC.

The rearrangement joins TRBV9 to TRBJ2-7, with 13 bases lining up with TRBD2. CDR1 is SGDLS, CDR2 YYNGEE, per germline. The CDR3 runs to 14 residues. V was clipped by 3 bases and J by 4 bases; unmatched bases: 1. CDR3 nucleotides: TGTGCCAGCAGCGCGACTAGCGGGGGGTACGAGCAGTACTTC. This gives the protein CASSATSGGYEQYF.

This clone has more than one count but fewer than ten. The chain links TRBV7-6 to TRBJ1-2; D perhaps matches TRBD1 (6 bases). This CDR3 region has 14 residues. Per germline, CDR1 SGHVS and CDR2 FNYEAQ. Trimming removed 4 bases from V and 6 bases from J, with 15 bases in between. The chain's CDR3 is CASSYRVGADGYTF. CDR3 sequence (DNA): TGTGCCAGCAGCTACCGGGTGGGGGCCGATGGCTACACCTTC.

The chain combines TRBV19 with TRBJ2-1; a possible D gene is TRBD1 (6 bases). Germline V lookup: CDR1 LNHDA, CDR2 SQIVND (reference sequence). The CDR3 contains 12 residues. The ends were cut back, 0 bases at V and 16 bases at J, with 13 bases in the middle. The CDR3 sequence: CASSIEGGSEFF. In nucleotides, the CDR3 is TGTGCCAGTAGTATAGAAGGGGGATCTGAATTCTTC.

The chain has TRBV6-1 and TRBJ2-7, with 10 nucleotides matching TRBD2. The CDR3 runs 16 residues. The V segment lost 4 bases and the J segment 3 bases; nucleotides outside the gene matches: 9. From germline, CDR1 is MNHNS and CDR2 SASEGT. The CDR3 nucleotides are TGTGCCAGCAGTGCAAACCCGACTAGCGGGCGCTACGAGCAGTACTTC. This codes for CASSANPTSGRYEQYF.

CDR3 protein: CASSVGGANYGYTF. In nucleotides, the CDR3 is TGTGCCAGTAGTGTTGGCGGAGCTAACTATGGCTACACCTTC. J is TRBJ1-2 and V is TRBV19; D ambiguous. CDR3 length equals 14 residues. CDR1 and CDR2 from the germline V gene are LNHDA and SQIVND (reference sequence). Trimming removed 5 bases at V and 0 bases at J, with 10 bases between.

V gene TRBV28 combines with J gene TRBJ2-2; D ambiguous. Germline CDR1 reads MDHEN; CDR2 reads SYDVKM. With 7 bases removed from V and 0 bases from J, the gap between germline ends came to 15 bases. The CDR3 runs 16 residues. The CDR3 loop is CASTVPRNANTGELFF. The CDR3 nucleotides read TGTGCCAGCACCGTACCCAGGAACGCGAACACCGGGGAGCTGTTTTTT.

The chain is built from TRBV7-6 and TRBJ2-5, with D possibly being TRBD1 (6 bases). The CDR3 consists of 14 residues. The V end was cut by 6 bases, the J end by 2 bases, with 13 bases between. The germline CDR1 and CDR2 sequences are SGHVS and FNYEAQ. The CDR3 DNA reads TGTGCCAGCAGTCAACAGGGAAATCAAGAGACCCAGTACTTC. It yields the protein CASSQQGNQETQYF.

This chain joins TRBV7-7 and TRBJ2-5; TRBD2 aligns across 15 bases. The V gene's germline CDR1 is SSHAT and CDR2 FNYEAQ (reference sequence). There are 17 residues in the CDR3. Losses at the gene ends were 1 base for V and 1 base for J; bases not matched to a gene: 1. The DNA of the CDR3 is TGTGCCAGCAGCTTAGGGGGACTAGCGGGGGGCCAAGAGACCCAGTACTTC. The encoded protein is CASSLGGLAGGQETQYF.

The rearrangement uses TRBV18 and TRBJ2-5, with 9 nucleotides matching TRBD1. The CDR3 spans 15 residues. Per germline, CDR1 KGHSH and CDR2 LQKENI. Germline trimming cut 6 bases from V and 4 bases from J; bases unmatched to any gene: 9. CDR3 residues: CASSGGQGGAETQYF. For the CDR3, the DNA is TGTGCCAGCTCGGGGGGACAGGGCGGCGCAGAGACCCAGTACTTC.

This chain connects TRBV6-5 to TRBJ2-7; possible D gene TRBD1, 6 bases. This CDR3 has 13 amino acids. The V end lost 6 bases, the J end lost 7 bases, and 16 bases lay between the germline ends. Germline assignment: CDR1 MNHEY and CDR2 SVGAGI. The CDR3 DNA sequence: TGTGCCAGCAGCGACCGAACAGGGCTTGAGCAGTACTTC. Amino acid sequence: CASSDRTGLEQYF.

The V and J genes are TRBV30 and TRBJ2-3; 9 bases line up with TRBD1. Trimming took 3 bases from V and 4 from J; bases not matched to a gene: 2. CDR3 length: 13 residues. The V gene's germline CDR1 is GTSNPN and CDR2 SVGIG (reference sequence). DNA of the CDR3: TGTGCCTGGAGCGACAGGGGGGCAGATACGCAGTATTTT. Encoded protein: CAWSDRGADTQYF.